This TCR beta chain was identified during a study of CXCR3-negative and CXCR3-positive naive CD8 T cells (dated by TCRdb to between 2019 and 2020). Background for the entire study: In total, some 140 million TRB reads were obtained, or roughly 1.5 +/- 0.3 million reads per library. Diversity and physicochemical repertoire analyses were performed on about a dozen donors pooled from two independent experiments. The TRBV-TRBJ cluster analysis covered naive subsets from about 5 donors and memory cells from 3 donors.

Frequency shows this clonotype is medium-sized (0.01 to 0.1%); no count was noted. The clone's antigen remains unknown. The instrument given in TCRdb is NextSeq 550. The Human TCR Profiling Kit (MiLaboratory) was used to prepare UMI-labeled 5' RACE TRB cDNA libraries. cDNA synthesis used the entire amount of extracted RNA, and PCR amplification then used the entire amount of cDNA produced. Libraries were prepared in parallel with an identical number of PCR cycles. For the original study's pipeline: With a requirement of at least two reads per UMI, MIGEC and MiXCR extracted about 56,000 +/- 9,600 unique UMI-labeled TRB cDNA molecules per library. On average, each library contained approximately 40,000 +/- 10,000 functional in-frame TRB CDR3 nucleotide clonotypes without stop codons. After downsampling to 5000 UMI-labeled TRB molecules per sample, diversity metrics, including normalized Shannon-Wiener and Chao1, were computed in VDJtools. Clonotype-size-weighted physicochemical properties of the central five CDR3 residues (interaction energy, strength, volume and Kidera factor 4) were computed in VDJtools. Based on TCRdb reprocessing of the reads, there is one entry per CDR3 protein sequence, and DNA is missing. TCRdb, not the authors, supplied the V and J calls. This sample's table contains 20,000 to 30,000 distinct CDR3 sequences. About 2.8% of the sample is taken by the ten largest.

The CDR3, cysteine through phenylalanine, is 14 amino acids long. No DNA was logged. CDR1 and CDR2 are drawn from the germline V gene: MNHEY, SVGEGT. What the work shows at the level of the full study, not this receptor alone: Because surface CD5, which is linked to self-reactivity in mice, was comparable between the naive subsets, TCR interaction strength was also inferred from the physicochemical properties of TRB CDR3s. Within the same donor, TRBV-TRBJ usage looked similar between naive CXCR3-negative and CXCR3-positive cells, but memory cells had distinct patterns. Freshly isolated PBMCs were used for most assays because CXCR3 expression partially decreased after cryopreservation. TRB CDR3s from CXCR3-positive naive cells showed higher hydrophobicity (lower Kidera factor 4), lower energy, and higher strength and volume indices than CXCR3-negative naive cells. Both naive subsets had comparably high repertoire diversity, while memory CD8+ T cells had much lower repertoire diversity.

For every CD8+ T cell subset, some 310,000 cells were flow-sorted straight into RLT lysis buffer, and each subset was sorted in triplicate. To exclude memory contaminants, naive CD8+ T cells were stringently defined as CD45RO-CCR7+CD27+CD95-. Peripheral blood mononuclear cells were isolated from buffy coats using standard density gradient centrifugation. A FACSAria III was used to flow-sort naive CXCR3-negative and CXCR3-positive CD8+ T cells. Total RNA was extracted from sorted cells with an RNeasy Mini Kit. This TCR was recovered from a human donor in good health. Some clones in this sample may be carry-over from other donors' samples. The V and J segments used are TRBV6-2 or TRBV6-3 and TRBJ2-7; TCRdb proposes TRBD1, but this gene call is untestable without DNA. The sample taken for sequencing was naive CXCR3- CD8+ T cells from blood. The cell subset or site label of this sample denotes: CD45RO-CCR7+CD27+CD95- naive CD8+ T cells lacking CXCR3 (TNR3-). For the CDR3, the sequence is CASSPSPTLQEQYF.